The 25 T cell receptor beta chains below were found in one sample sequenced in a study of T cell responses to AZD1222 COVID-19 vaccine. Generated by immunoSEQ multiplex PCR, the TCRdb table keeps only in-frame clones and is missing some. The sample includes 110,000 to 150,000 clones, 80% to 90% of them seen just once. The sequenced sample was peripheral blood, obtained on day 0 of AZD1222 vaccination. The receptors derive from an adult in good health.

V usage is TRBV29-1 and J usage is TRBJ1-1; D call uncertain. Between the trimmed V and J ends, which lost 4 bases and 4 bases, there was a span of 10 bases. The CDR3 totals 12 residues. The germline gives CDR1 SQVTM, CDR2 ANQGSEA. The CDR3 DNA reads as TGCAGCGTTGCCCCTCCAGGCACTGAAGCTTTCTTT. Its translation: CSVAPPGTEAFF.

V gene TRBV27 combines with J gene TRBJ2-7, with D uncertain. Germline CDR1 and CDR2: MNHEY and SMNVEV (reference sequence). The CDR3 totals 14 residues. With 6 bases removed from V and 12 bases from J, the gap between germline ends came to 24 bases. CDR3 loop: CASRRFRPSPGGYF. The CDR3 region has the DNA TGTGCCAGCAGGCGCTTTAGGCCGAGCCCTGGTGGGTACTTC.

This clone showed up just once. CDR3 coding DNA: TGTGCCAGCAGCCTGGGTGGCGGAAACACTGAAGCTTTCTTT. This gives the protein CASSLGGGNTEAFF. The chain has TRBV3-1 (or the pseudogene TRBV3-2) and TRBJ1-1; D gene ambiguous. Germline V gene sequence: CDR1 LGHDT, CDR2 YNNKEL (reference sequence). The CDR3 totals 14 residues. V was cut by 4 bases and J by 2 bases, with 11 bases left in between.

The chain joins TRBV7-2 to TRBJ2-5; 7 bases are shared with TRBD1. The length of the CDR3 is 16 residues. Per germline, CDR1 SGHTA and CDR2 FQGNSA. Germline trimming cut 4 bases from V and 3 bases from J; bases unmatched to any gene: 11. CDR3 residues: CASSYGVPTGKETQYF. The CDR3 DNA reads TGTGCCAGCAGCTACGGCGTACCGACAGGGAAAGAGACCCAGTACTTC. Full variable domain (missing parts from reference TRBV7-2 and TRBJ2-5): GAGVSQSPSNKVTEKGKDVELRCDPISGHTALYWYRQSLGQGLEFLIYFQGNSAPDKSGLPSDRFSAERTGGSVSTLTIQRTQQEDSAVYLCASSYGVPTGKETQYFGPGTRLLVL.

For the CDR3, the DNA is TGTGCCAGTAGTATACTAGGGGGTTCTGGAAACACCATATATTTT. Its translation is CASSILGGSGNTIYF. The rearrangement joins TRBV19 to TRBJ1-3; D may be TRBD1 (6 bases). In germline, CDR1 is LNHDA, CDR2 SQIVND (reference sequence). The V gene lost 2 bases and the J gene lost 1 base, with 9 bases spanning the gap. The CDR3 is 15 amino acids.

This chain joins TRBV7-2 and TRBJ2-7; weak D call: TRBD2 (6 bases). CDR3 size: 14 residues. The germline CDR1 and CDR2 sequences are SGHTA and FQGNSA. Trimming left V 4 bases short and J 5 bases short, with 15 bases between. CDR3 coding DNA: TGTGCCAGCAGCTGGCCGGGAGCCCGCGACGAGCAGTACTTC. It is translated as CASSWPGARDEQYF. The full variable domain, completed using reference TRBV7-2 and TRBJ2-7, is GAGVSQSPSNKVTEKGKDVELRCDPISGHTALYWYRQSLGQGLEFLIYFQGNSAPDKSGLPSDRFSAERTGGSVSTLTIQRTQQEDSAVYLCASSWPGARDEQYFGPGTRLTVT.

This chain uses TRBV6-6 with TRBJ1-5; D is perhaps TRBD1 (6 bases). The CDR3 runs 14 residues. V was clipped by 2 bases and J by 5 bases, with 10 bases between them. The germline gives CDR1 MNHNY, CDR2 SVGAGI (reference sequence). CDR3 DNA: TGTGCCAGCAGTTACACAGGGTACGATCAGCCCCAGCATTTT. Its translation: CASSYTGYDQPQHF.

CDR3: CASSQDVYNSPLHF. In DNA, the CDR3 is TGTGCCAGCAGCCAAGATGTTTATAATTCACCCCTCCACTTT. The J gene is TRBJ1-6, the V gene TRBV14; no reliable D call. V was shortened by 0 bases and J by 4 bases, with 4 bases between the two germline ends. The germline CDR1 and CDR2 sequences are SGHDN and FVKESK. CDR3 length: 14 residues.

This chain joins TRBV28 and TRBJ2-4; possible D gene TRBD1, 5 bases. Germline CDR1 MDHEN, CDR2 SYDVKM. Deletions cut 5 bases from V and 1 base from J, with 18 bases between. CDR3 length: 17 amino acids. Here the CDR3 reads CASSPSGSGNAKNIQYF. For the CDR3, the DNA is TGTGCCAGCAGTCCTTCCGGTTCAGGGAACGCCAAAAACATTCAGTACTTC.

The chain has TRBV19 and TRBJ1-2, with no clear D. V dropped 3 bases and J dropped 0 bases, with 11 bases sitting between them. CDR1 LNHDA and CDR2 SQIVND come from the germline V gene (reference sequence). The CDR3 loop spans 15 amino acids. The CDR3 is CASSIPSLANYGYTF. The CDR3 DNA is TGTGCCAGTAGTATCCCGTCCCTGGCTAACTATGGCTACACCTTC. Full variable domain (rest looked up from reference TRBV19 and TRBJ1-2): DGGITQSPKYLFRKEGQNVTLSCEQNLNHDAMYWYRQDPGQGLRLIYYSQIVNDFQKGDIAEGYSVSREKKESFPLTVTSAQKNPTAFYLCASSIPSLANYGYTFGSGTRLTVV.

The rearrangement joins TRBV2 to TRBJ1-4, with TRBD1 identical over 9 bases. V shed 8 bases, J shed 8 bases, and the junction held 12 bases outside the gene matches. The CDR3 is made up of 15 amino acids. Germline CDR1 is SNHLY and CDR2 is FYNNEI. In DNA, the CDR3 is TGTGCCAGCCGGGGACTGACAGGGGGACAGGAAAAACTGTTTTTT. It encodes CASRGLTGGQEKLFF.

The gene calls are TRBV15 and TRBJ1-4; the match to TRBD1 covers 8 bases. This CDR3 has 12 amino acids. Germline V gene sequence: CDR1 LNHNV, CDR2 YYDKDF (reference sequence). CDR3: CGTGQGGEKLFF. The CDR3 coding sequence is TGTGGCACAGGACAGGGCGGGGAAAAACTGTTTTTT.

The gene calls are TRBV10-3 and TRBJ1-2; D possibly corresponds to TRBD1 (5 bases). The V gene lost 0 bases and the J gene lost 12 bases, with 20 bases spanning the gap. This CDR3 has 15 residues. CDR1 is ENHRY, CDR2 SYGVKD, per germline. CDR3: CAISESRDATFSNTF. The CDR3 coding sequence is TGTGCCATCAGTGAGTCTAGGGACGCAACGTTCTCCAACACCTTC.

This chain connects TRBV10-3 to TRBJ1-1; D is ambiguous. The V and J ends lost 2 bases and 11 bases respectively, with 12 bases between them. The CDR3 has 12 residues. Germline-derived CDR1 and CDR2 are ENHRY and SYGVKD. CDR3 sequence reads: CAISERPHRAFF. CDR3 sequence (DNA): TGTGCCATCAGTGAGAGGCCCCACCGGGCTTTCTTT.

The gene calls are TRBV3-1 (or the pseudogene TRBV3-2) and TRBJ2-4; no firm D call. Deletions cut 5 bases from V and 3 bases from J, with 8 bases between. The germline V gene has CDR1 LGHDT and CDR2 YNNKEL (reference sequence). The CDR3 has 13 amino acids. CDR3: CASSANSKNIQYF. The CDR3 bases are TGTGCCAGCAGCGCAAATAGCAAAAACATTCAGTACTTC.

J is TRBJ2-1 and V is TRBV28; no firm D call. V dropped 3 bases and J dropped 7 bases, with 10 bases sitting between them. The CDR3 has 13 residues. Germline V lookup: CDR1 MDHEN, CDR2 SYDVKM. The CDR3: CASSFSRKNEQFF. The CDR3 region has the DNA TGTGCCAGCAGTTTTTCTCGCAAGAATGAGCAGTTCTTC.

V is TRBV5-8 and J is TRBJ1-2, with D maybe TRBD1 (6 bases). V was trimmed by 1 base and J by 0 bases, leaving 10 bases between them. Germline CDR1 reads SGHTS; CDR2 reads YDEGEE. This CDR3 has 15 amino acids. The CDR3, as DNA: TGTGCCAGCAGCTTGAGAGGACAGCCTAACTATGGCTACACCTTC. It specifies CASSLRGQPNYGYTF. Using reference TRBV5-8 and TRBJ1-2 for the parts outside the CDR3, the full variable domain is EAGVTQSPTHLIKTRGQQATLRCSPISGHTSVYWYQQALGLGLQFLLWYDEGEERNRGNFPPRFSGRQFPNYSSELNVNALELEDSALYLCASSLRGQPNYGYTFGSGTRLTVV.

The rearrangement links TRBV14 to TRBJ2-5; TRBD2 matches 12 bases. Germline V gene sequence: CDR1 SGHDN, CDR2 FVKESK. The CDR3 length is 17 residues. V was clipped by 4 bases and J by 4 bases; unmatched bases: 10. The DNA for the CDR3 is TGTGCCAGCAGCCCTCCCCCCGGACTAGCGGGAAGAGAGACCCAGTACTTC. It codes for CASSPPPGLAGRETQYF.

The chain has TRBV25-1 and TRBJ2-1, with 10 bases fitting TRBD2. The CDR3 loop spans 14 amino acids. Unmatched junction bases numbered 5, after V lost 4 bases and J lost 8 bases. The V gene's germline CDR1 is MGHDK and CDR2 SYGVNS. The CDR3 nucleotides are TGTGCCAGCAGTGGTCTAGCGGGAGCGGATGAGCAGTTCTTC. This sequence encodes CASSGLAGADEQFF.

Here the CDR3 reads CASSSAGGAYEQYF. CDR3 nucleotide sequence: TGTGCCAGCAGCTCCGCTGGAGGGGCCTACGAGCAGTACTTC. The chain uses TRBV7-9 and TRBJ2-7, with D possibly being TRBD2 (6 bases). Trimming stripped 4 bases from V and 2 bases from J, with 12 bases between. This CDR3 has 14 residues. Germline loops: CDR1 SEHNR, CDR2 FQNEAQ (reference sequence).

The chain uses TRBV9 and TRBJ1-1, with D possibly matching TRBD1 (5 bases). The V end was cut by 0 bases, the J end by 1 base, with 10 bases between. The CDR3 spans 15 residues. The germline CDR1 and CDR2 sequences are SGDLS and YYNGEE. Here the CDR3 DNA reads TGTGCCAGCAGCGTAGGTGGCAGGGAGAACACTGAAGCTTTCTTT. It encodes CASSVGGRENTEAFF. Full variable domain (rest looked up from reference TRBV9 and TRBJ1-1): DSGVTQTPKHLITATGQRVTLRCSPRSGDLSVYWYQQSLDQGLQFLIQYYNGEERAKGNILERFSAQQFPDLHSELNLSSLELGDSALYFCASSVGGRENTEAFFGQGTRLTVV.

This clone appeared once. The gene calls are TRBV5-1 and TRBJ2-1, with no clear D. Germline CDR1 and CDR2: SGHRS and YFSETQ. Trimming took off 3 bases at V and 3 bases at J, with 10 bases between the two ends. The CDR3 has 14 residues. The CDR3 here is CASSSVEVYNEQFF. CDR3 coding DNA: TGCGCCAGCAGCTCGGTTGAAGTCTACAATGAGCAGTTCTTC.

V is TRBV5-6 and J is TRBJ1-1; no clear D gene. This CDR3 has 13 amino acids. Germline lookup yields CDR1 SGHDT and CDR2 YYEEEE. Between the trimmed V and J ends, which lost 5 bases and 0 bases, there was a span of 8 bases. CDR3 DNA: TGTGCCAGCAGTTACTCCATGAACACTGAAGCTTTCTTT. Translation gives CASSYSMNTEAFF. The entire variable domain, with the rest obtained from reference TRBV5-6 and TRBJ1-1, is as follows: DAGVTQSPTHLIKTRGQQVTLRCSPKSGHDTVSWYQQALGQGPQFIFQYYEEEERQRGNFPDRFSGHQFPNYSSELNVNALLLGDSALYLCASSYSMNTEAFFGQGTRLTVV.

J is TRBJ2-5 and V is TRBV6-2 or TRBV6-3, with D tentatively TRBD2 (6 bases). V was cut by 1 base and J by 2 bases, with 8 bases left in between. The germline gives CDR1 MNHEY, CDR2 SVGEGT. The CDR3 covers 14 residues. The CDR3 region is CASSYWGLQETQYF. Here the CDR3 DNA reads TGTGCCAGCAGTTACTGGGGACTGCAAGAGACCCAGTACTTC.

The chain uses TRBV30 and TRBJ1-2, with unresolved D. CDR1 GTSNPN and CDR2 SVGIG come from the germline V gene (reference sequence). Between the trimmed V and J ends, which lost 5 bases and 7 bases, there was a span of 14 bases. There are 12 residues in the CDR3. For the CDR3, the DNA is TGTGCCTGGTCCCAATGGGGTCTTGGCTACACCTTC. Amino acids: CAWSQWGLGYTF.